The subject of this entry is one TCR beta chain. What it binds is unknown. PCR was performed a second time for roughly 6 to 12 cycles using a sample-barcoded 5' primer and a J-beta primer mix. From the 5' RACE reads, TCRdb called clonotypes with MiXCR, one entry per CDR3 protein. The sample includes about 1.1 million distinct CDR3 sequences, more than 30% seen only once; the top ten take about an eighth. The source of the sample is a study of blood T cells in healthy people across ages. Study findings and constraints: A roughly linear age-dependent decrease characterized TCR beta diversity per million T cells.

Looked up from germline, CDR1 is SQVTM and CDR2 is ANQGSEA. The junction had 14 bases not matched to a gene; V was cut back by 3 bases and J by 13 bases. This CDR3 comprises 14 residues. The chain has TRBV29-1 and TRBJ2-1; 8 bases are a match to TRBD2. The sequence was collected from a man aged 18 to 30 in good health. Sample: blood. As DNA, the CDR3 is TGCAGCGTTGAGAGAGCGGGAGATGGGGAGACCCAGTTCTTC. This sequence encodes CSVERAGDGETQFF.